The present T cell receptor beta chain was sequenced within a study of Graves' ophthalmopathy and Graves' hyperthyroidism. V was cut by 5 bases and J by 5 bases, with 15 bases left in between. The CDR3 runs to 14 residues. RNA transcripts were the source from which TCR beta CDR3 regions were amplified. Second-round multiplex PCR came after first-round RT-PCR with HTBI primers. One entry per CDR3 protein results from TCRdb running MiXCR on the multiplex PCR reads. Of about 400,000 distinct CDR3 sequences listed, 15% to 19% are singletons. Thyroid ultrasound, orbital computed tomography, TRAb, serum thyroxine and clinical symptoms formed the basis of diagnosis.

This TCR derives from a woman under 30 with stable Graves' hyperthyroidism. Sequenced: peripheral blood. The genes are TRBV12-3 or TRBV12-4 and TRBJ1-1; D may be TRBD1 (5 bases). CDR3: CASSRTPLGTEAFF. The CDR3 nucleotides read TGTGCCAGCAGTCGGACACCCCTGGGAACTGAAGCTTTCTTT.